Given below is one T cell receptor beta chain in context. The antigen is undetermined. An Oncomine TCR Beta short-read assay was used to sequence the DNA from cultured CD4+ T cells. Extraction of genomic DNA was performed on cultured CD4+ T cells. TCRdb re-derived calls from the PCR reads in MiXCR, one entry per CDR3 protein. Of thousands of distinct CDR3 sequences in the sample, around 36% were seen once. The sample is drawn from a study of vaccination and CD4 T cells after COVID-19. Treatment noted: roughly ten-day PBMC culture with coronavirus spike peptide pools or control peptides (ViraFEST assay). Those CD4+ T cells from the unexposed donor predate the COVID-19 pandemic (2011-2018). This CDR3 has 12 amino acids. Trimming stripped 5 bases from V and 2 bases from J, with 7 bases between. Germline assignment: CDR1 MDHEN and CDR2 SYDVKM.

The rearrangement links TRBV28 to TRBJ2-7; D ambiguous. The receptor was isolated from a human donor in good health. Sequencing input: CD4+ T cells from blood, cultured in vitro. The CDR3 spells CASSRHPYEQYF. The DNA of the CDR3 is TGTGCCAGCAGTCGCCACCCCTACGAGCAGTACTTC.